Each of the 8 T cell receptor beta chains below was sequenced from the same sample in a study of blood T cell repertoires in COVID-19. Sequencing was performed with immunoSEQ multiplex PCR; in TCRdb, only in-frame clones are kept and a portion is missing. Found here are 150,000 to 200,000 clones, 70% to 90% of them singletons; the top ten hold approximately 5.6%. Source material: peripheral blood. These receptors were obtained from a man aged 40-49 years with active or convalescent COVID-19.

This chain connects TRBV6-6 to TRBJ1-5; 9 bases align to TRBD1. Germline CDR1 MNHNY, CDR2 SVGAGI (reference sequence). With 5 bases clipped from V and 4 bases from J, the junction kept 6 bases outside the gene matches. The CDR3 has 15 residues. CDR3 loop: CASSPKQGANQPQHF. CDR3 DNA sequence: TGTGCCAGCAGTCCGAAACAGGGGGCGAATCAGCCCCAGCATTTT.

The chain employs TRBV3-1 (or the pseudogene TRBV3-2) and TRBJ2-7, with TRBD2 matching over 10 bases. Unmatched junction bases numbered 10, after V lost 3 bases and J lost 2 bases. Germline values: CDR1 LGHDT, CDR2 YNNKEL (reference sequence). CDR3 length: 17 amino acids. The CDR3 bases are TGTGCCAGCAGCCATCTGGGCCCAGCGGGAGGGCCCTACGAGCAGTACTTC. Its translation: CASSHLGPAGGPYEQYF.

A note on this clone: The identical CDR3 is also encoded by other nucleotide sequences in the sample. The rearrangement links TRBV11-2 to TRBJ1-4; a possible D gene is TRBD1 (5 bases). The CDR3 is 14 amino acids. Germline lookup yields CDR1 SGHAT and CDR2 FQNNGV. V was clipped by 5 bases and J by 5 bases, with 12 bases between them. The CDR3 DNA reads TGTGCCAGCAGCCAGGGACTAAGGAATGAAAAACTGTTTTTT. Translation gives CASSQGLRNEKLFF.

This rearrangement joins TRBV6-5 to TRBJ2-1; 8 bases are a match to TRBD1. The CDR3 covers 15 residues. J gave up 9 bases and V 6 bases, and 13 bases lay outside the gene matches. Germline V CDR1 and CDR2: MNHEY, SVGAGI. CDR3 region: CASRGKDRVGLEQFF. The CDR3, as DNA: TGTGCCAGCAGGGGGAAGGACAGGGTAGGGCTTGAGCAGTTCTTC.

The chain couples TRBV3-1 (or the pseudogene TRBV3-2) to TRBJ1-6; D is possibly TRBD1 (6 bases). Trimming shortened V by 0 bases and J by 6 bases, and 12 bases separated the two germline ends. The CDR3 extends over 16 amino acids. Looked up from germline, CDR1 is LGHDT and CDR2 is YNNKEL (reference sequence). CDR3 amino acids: CASSQEGGRGNSPLHF. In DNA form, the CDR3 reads TGTGCCAGCAGCCAAGAGGGTGGCAGGGGTAATTCACCCCTCCACTTT.

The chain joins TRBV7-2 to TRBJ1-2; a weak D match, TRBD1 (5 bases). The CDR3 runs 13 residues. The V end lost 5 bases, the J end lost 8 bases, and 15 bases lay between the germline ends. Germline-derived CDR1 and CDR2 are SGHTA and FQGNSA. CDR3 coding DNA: TGTGCCAGCAGCCCGCCCTCGACAGACGGCTACACCTTC. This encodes CASSPPSTDGYTF. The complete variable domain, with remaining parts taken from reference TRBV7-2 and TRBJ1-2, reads GAGVSQSPSNKVTEKGKDVELRCDPISGHTALYWYRQSLGQGLEFLIYFQGNSAPDKSGLPSDRFSAERTGGSVSTLTIQRTQQEDSAVYLCASSPPSTDGYTFGSGTRLTVV.

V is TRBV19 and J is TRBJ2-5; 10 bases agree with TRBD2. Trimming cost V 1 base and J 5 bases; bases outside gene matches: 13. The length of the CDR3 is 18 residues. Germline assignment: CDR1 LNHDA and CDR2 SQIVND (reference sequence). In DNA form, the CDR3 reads TGTGCCAGTAGTATAGCAGGGACAGCTAGCGGGAGTTGGGAGACCCAGTACTTC. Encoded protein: CASSIAGTASGSWETQYF.

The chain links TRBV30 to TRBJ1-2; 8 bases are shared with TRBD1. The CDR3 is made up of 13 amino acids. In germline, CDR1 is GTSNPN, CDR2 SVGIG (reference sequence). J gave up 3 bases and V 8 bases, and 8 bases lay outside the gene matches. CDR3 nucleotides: TGTGCCACAGAGACAGGGGTTGACTATGGCTACACCTTC. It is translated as CATETGVDYGYTF.